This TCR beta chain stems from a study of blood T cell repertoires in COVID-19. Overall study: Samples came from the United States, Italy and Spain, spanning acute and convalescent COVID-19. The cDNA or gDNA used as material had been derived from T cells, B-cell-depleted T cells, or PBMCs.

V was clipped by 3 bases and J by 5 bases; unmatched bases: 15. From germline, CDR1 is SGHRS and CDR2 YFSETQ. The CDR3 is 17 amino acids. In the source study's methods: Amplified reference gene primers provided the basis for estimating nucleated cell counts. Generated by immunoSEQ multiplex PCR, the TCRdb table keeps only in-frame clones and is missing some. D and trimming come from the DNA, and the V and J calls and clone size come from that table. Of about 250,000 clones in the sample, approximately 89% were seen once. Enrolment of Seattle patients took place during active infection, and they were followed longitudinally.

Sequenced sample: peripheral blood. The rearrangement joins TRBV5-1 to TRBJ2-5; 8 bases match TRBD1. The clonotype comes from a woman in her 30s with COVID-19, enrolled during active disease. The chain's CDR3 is CASSWNPRGPKGETQYF. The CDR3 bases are TGCGCCAGCAGCTGGAACCCCAGGGGGCCCAAGGGGGAGACCCAGTACTTC. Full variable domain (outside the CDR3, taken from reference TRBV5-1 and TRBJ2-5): KAGVTQTPRYLIKTRGQQVTLSCSPISGHRSVSWYQQTPGQGLQFLFEYFSETQRNKGNFPGRFSGRQFSNSRSEMNVSTLELGDSALYLCASSWNPRGPKGETQYFGPGTRLLVL.